This is a list of T cell receptor beta chains from one sample in a study of shared clonotypes between healthy human individuals. Using immunoSEQ multiplex PCR, the repertoire was profiled, and TCRdb retains in-frame clones only, with some absent. Among around 700,000 clones, 92% were seen once, and the ten largest hold about a quarter. The material sequenced was naive CD8+ T cells sorted from blood. The receptors come from a man younger than 40 in good health. The CDR3 runs from the conserved cysteine through the conserved F or W. The D gene is left open where the match is weak. Not every row has a clone size; where given, it reads once, few, many or a size class.

TRBD1	NA	TRBV19	TRBJ1-5	TGTGCCAGTAGCCTGACAGGGAGGAATCAGCCCCAGCATTTT	CASSLTGRNQPQHF
NA	NA	TRBV10-2	TRBJ1-5	TGCGCCAGCAGTGAGTCTCAGGTGGCGAGCAATCAGCCCCAGCATTTT	CASSESQVASNQPQHF
NA	once	TRBV29-1	TRBJ2-7	TGCAGCGCCTTAGCGGCGAGCTCCTACGAGCAGTACTTC	CSALAASSYEQYF
NA	NA	TRBV27	TRBJ1-5	TGTGCCAGCAGTTTATATGCAGGGCTGGGTCAGCCCCAGCATTTT	CASSLYAGLGQPQHF
NA	NA	TRBV27	TRBJ2-3	TGTGCCAGCAGGTCCGGGACTCCCCTTATGGATACGCAGTATTTT	CASRSGTPLMDTQYF
NA	NA	TRBV6-6	TRBJ2-1	TGTGCCAGCAGTTACTCGTCGACCACAGAATACGATGAGCAGTTCTTC	CASSYSSTTEYDEQFF
NA	NA	TRBV28	TRBJ2-5	TGTGCCAGCAGTTCAGGGACGGAAGAGACCCAGTACTTC	CASSSGTEETQYF
TRBD2	NA	TRBV4-3	TRBJ2-2	TGCGCCAGCAGCCAAGTTCTAGCGGGAGTTACCGGGGAGCTGTTTTTT	CASSQVLAGVTGELFF
TRBD2	NA	TRBV9	TRBJ2-1	TGTGCCAGCACCGGACTAGCGACGGTTGAGCAGTTCTTC	CASTGLATVEQFF
TRBD1	NA	TRBV5-4	TRBJ1-2	TGTGCCAGCAGCGTGGACAGGGCCAACTATGGCTACACCTTC	CASSVDRANYGYTF
TRBD2	NA	TRBV27	TRBJ2-1	TGTGCCAGCAGTTTAATAGCGGGAGGGCCCTACAATGAGCAGTTCTTC	CASSLIAGGPYNEQFF
TRBD2	NA	TRBV7-9	TRBJ2-1	TGTGCCAGCAGCTCCCTAGCGGGGGCTTACAATGAGCAGTTCTTC	CASSSLAGAYNEQFF
TRBD2	NA	TRBV4-1	TRBJ2-7	TGCGCCAGCAGCCAAGTTCCAGCGGGAGGGCACGAGCAGTACTTC	CASSQVPAGGHEQYF
TRBD2	NA	TRBV6-1	TRBJ2-2	TGTGCCAGCAGTGAGGGACTAGCGGGAGGGGGTACCGGGGAGCTGTTTTTT	CASSEGLAGGGTGELFF
NA	NA	TRBV28	TRBJ2-3	TGTGCCAGCAGTTTAACGGGCAGCACAGATACGCAGTATTTT	CASSLTGSTDTQYF
NA	NA	TRBV27	TRBJ2-1	TGTGCCAGCCAGAAGGAGCTAGGGGACAATGAGCAGTTCTTC	CASQKELGDNEQFF
TRBD2	NA	TRBV11-3	TRBJ2-7	TGTGCCAGCAGCACCGGGACTAGTTCCGAGCAGTACTTC	CASSTGTSSEQYF
NA	NA	TRBV27	TRBJ1-3	TGTGCCAGCAGTTTTTCGGGCTCTGGAAACACCATATATTTT	CASSFSGSGNTIYF
NA	NA	TRBV5-8	TRBJ2-2	TGTGCCAGCAGCTACTATTGGGAAACCGGGGAGCTGTTTTTT	CASSYYWETGELFF
NA	NA	TRBV11-2	TRBJ2-1	TGTGCCAGCAGCCTTTACTATGAGCAGTTCTTC	CASSLYYEQFF
TRBD2	NA	TRBV6-6	TRBJ2-3	TGTGCCAGCAGTCTTACTAGCGGGAGGGCCACAGATACGCAGTATTTT	CASSLTSGRATDTQYF
NA	NA	TRBV29-1	TRBJ2-1	TGCAGCGTGGGGTGGGGGAGAAATTACAATGAGCAGTTCTTC	CSVGWGRNYNEQFF
NA	NA	TRBV4-1	TRBJ2-7	TGCGCCAGCAGCCAAGATGCTGATGAGCCAGGACCCCTCTACGAGCAGTACTTC	CASSQDADEPGPLYEQYF
NA	once	TRBV6-1	TRBJ1-1	TGTGCCAGCAGTGAAGCCCCCCGGGCAGGGACCACTGAAGCTTTCTTT	CASSEAPRAGTTEAFF
NA	NA	TRBV27	TRBJ2-5	TGTGCCAGCAGTTTAAGGGAGACCCAGTACTTC	CASSLRETQYF
NA	once	TRBV11-2	TRBJ2-5	TGTGCCAGCACCCATTACGACGAGGGAGAGACCCAGTACTTC	CASTHYDEGETQYF
TRBD2	few	TRBV6-1	TRBJ2-3	TGTGCCAGCAGTGAAGTAGCGGGAGGGCCAGATACGCAGTATTTT	CASSEVAGGPDTQYF
NA	once	TRBV27	TRBJ2-2	TGTGCCAGTACAAACACCGGGGAGCTGTTTTTT	CASTNTGELFF
NA	once	TRBV4-1	TRBJ2-6	TGCGCCAGCAGCCAAGCAAGCACCGAGGTCCTTTTGGGCTCAGGGGCCAACGTCCTGACTTTC	CASSQASTEVLLGSGANVLTF
TRBD1	few	TRBV7-6	TRBJ1-2	TGTGCCAGCAGCTCCCATGACAGGGACTATGGCTACACCTTC	CASSSHDRDYGYTF
TRBD2	NA	TRBV29-1	TRBJ2-5	TGCAGCGTAGTCATAGCGGGAGAGGCGCGAGAGACCCAGTACTTC	CSVVIAGEARETQYF
NA	NA	TRBV13	TRBJ2-7	TGTGCCAGCAGCTTTCGGACAGACAGTTGGTACGAGCAGTACTTC	CASSFRTDSWYEQYF
TRBD2	once	TRBV29-1	TRBJ2-1	TGCAGCGTGGCAGGACTAGCGGTGAACTACAATGAGCAGTTCTTC	CSVAGLAVNYNEQFF
NA	NA	TRBV18	TRBJ1-5	TGTGCCAGCTCACCTTACAAGATCTCGTATCAGCCCCAGCATTTT	CASSPYKISYQPQHF
TRBD2	NA	TRBV14	TRBJ2-7	TGTGCCAGCAGCCAACAGGGAGGGAGGTACGAGCAGTACTTC	CASSQQGGRYEQYF
TRBD2	NA	TRBV4-1	TRBJ2-2	TGCGCCAGCAGCCTTCGGGGGGCCGGGGAGCTGTTTTTT	CASSLRGAGELFF
NA	NA	TRBV7-9	TRBJ2-1	TGTGCCAGCAGCGTCAGGGAAGATGAGCAGTTCTTC	CASSVREDEQFF
TRBD1	NA	TRBV29-1	TRBJ1-3	TGCAGCGCCAGGACAGGGGAAGGCACCATATATTTT	CSARTGEGTIYF
NA	few	TRBV10-3	TRBJ2-7	TGTGCCATCCGGGACCTTTACGAGCAGTACTTC	CAIRDLYEQYF
NA	NA	TRBV9	TRBJ2-3	TGTGCCAGCAGCGTAGAGGGGACTGCCCCAGATACGCAGTATTTT	CASSVEGTAPDTQYF
TRBD1	NA	TRBV6-1	TRBJ2-7	TGTGCCAGCAGGCTGACAGGGGACCCCTACGAGCAGTACTTC	CASRLTGDPYEQYF
NA	NA	TRBV30	TRBJ2-1	TGTGCCTGGAGTGCCGGCGCGAGCTCCTACAATGAGCAGTTCTTC	CAWSAGASSYNEQFF
TRBD2	NA	TRBV5-8	TRBJ2-3	TGTGCCAGCAGCCATCTGGCGGGAGGTCTCTGGGAAGATACGCAGTATTTT	CASSHLAGGLWEDTQYF
NA	NA	TRBV28	TRBJ2-3	TGTGCCAGCAGGGAGCGGTTCCTGGGGGCAGATACGCAGTATTTT	CASRERFLGADTQYF
NA	NA	TRBV5-6	TRBJ2-1	TGTGCCAGCAGCTTGGGGGCGGGTAGTGAGCAGTTCTTC	CASSLGAGSEQFF
NA	NA	TRBV5-1	TRBJ2-1	TGCGCCAGCAGCCCCTGGAACCTCAATGAGCAGTTCTTC	CASSPWNLNEQFF
NA	NA	TRBV15	TRBJ2-5	TGTGCCACCAGCGACTTTCAGGGCGAGACCCAGTACTTC	CATSDFQGETQYF
NA	NA	TRBV27	TRBJ2-1	TGTGCCAGCAGTGAGAGCGGCCCCTACAATGAGCAGTTCTTC	CASSESGPYNEQFF
TRBD1	once	TRBV29-1	TRBJ1-5	TGCAGCGTTGTAGGGACAGGGGGCAATCAGCCCCAGCATTTT	CSVVGTGGNQPQHF
NA	NA	TRBV5-4	TRBJ2-7	TGTGCCAGCAGCTTGGGATTGGAGGGGCAAAGAGGCTACGAGCAGTACTTC	CASSLGLEGQRGYEQYF
NA	NA	TRBV5-6	TRBJ2-1	TGTGCCAGCAGCTCAGGAATAGCGAATACAGAGCAGTTCTTC	CASSSGIANTEQFF
TRBD2	NA	TRBV13	TRBJ2-7	TGTGCCAGCAGCTTCTCCGGACTAGCGGGACTCTCCTACGAGCAGTACTTC	CASSFSGLAGLSYEQYF
NA	once	TRBV6-5	TRBJ1-1	TGTGCCAGCAGTTATCGTGGGGTGAACACTGAAGCTTTCTTT	CASSYRGVNTEAFF
TRBD2	NA	TRBV5-4	TRBJ2-7	TGTGCCAGCAGCTTGCAGGCTAGCGGGATCTTATACGAGCAGTACTTC	CASSLQASGILYEQYF